This is a list of T cell receptor beta chains from one sample in a study of STAT5B mutations in CD4+ large granular lymphocyte leukemia. Method: immunoSEQ multiplex PCR; TCRdb's copy keeps in-frame clones and lacks some. The sample lists nearly 35,000 clones, around 67% occurring once. What was sequenced was CD4+ T cells from blood buffy coats. These receptors all stem from a human donor in good health. The CDR3 runs from the conserved cysteine through the conserved F or W. D genes are given only for firm matches. A clone size is listed for some rows: how often the clone was seen (once, few, many), or a class if it is expanded.

J gene	V gene	clone size	D gene	CDR3 DNA	CDR3 protein
TRBJ1-1	TRBV18	few	TRBD1	TGTGCCAGCTCACGGCAGGGGGGGCTGAACACTGAAGCTTTCTTT	CASSRQGGLNTEAFF
TRBJ2-1	TRBV7-2	.	TRBD2	TGTGCCAGCAGCCCAGCCGGGACTAGCGTCAATGAGCAGTTCTTC	CASSPAGTSVNEQFF
TRBJ2-2	TRBV11-2	few	.	TGTGCCAGCAGCTTTTCGGGCGGGGAGCTGTTTTTT	CASSFSGGELFF
TRBJ1-1	TRBV7-3	.	TRBD1	TGTGCCAGCAGCATCCAGGGGGAAGGGACTGAAGCTTTCTTT	CASSIQGEGTEAFF
TRBJ1-1	TRBV6-5	.	.	TGTGCCAGCACCGACAGGATCACTGAAGCTTTCTTT	CASTDRITEAFF
TRBJ2-3	TRBV2	.	.	TGTGCCAGCAGTCGGGGGGCCGAGGATACGCAGTATTTT	CASSRGAEDTQYF
TRBJ2-2	TRBV5-1	.	.	TGCGCCAGCAGCTTGGCCGAGGACACCGGGGAGCTGTTTTTT	CASSLAEDTGELFF
TRBJ1-2	TRBV7-8	.	TRBD1	TGTGCCAGCAGCGTCATTACAGGGGGCGCCAACTATGGCTACACCTTC	CASSVITGGANYGYTF
TRBJ1-6	TRBV7-9	few	TRBD1	TGTGCCAGCAGCTTAGGGACAGGGAAGAATTCACCCCTCCACTTT	CASSLGTGKNSPLHF
TRBJ2-7	TRBV21-1	.	.	TGTGCCAGCAGCACCCAGCGGCGGGCGGAAACCTACGAGCAGTACTTC	CASSTQRRAETYEQYF
TRBJ1-1	TRBV7-3	once	.	TGTGCCAGCAGCTTAAGTGGGGGACTGAGAACTGAAGCTTTCTTT	CASSLSGGLRTEAFF
TRBJ1-6	TRBV6-5	.	.	TGTGCCAGCAGGTCCCTGGGGAATTCACCCCTCCACTTT	CASRSLGNSPLHF
TRBJ1-4	TRBV10-3	.	TRBD1	TGTGCCATCAGTGATTCGACAGGGGGAAGTAATGAAAAACTGTTTTTT	CAISDSTGGSNEKLFF
TRBJ1-2	TRBV15	.	.	TGTGCCACCAGCAGTAGCCACGGGGGGCTTTATGGCTACACCTTC	CATSSSHGGLYGYTF
TRBJ1-1	TRBV5-1	.	.	TGCGCCAGCAGCTTGGCCCCACAGGGAGCGAACACTGAAGCTTTCTTT	CASSLAPQGANTEAFF
TRBJ2-7	TRBV6-6	.	.	TGTGCCAGCAGTTACTCTCCGGCCTACGAGCAGTACTTC	CASSYSPAYEQYF
TRBJ1-1	TRBV4-1	.	.	TGCGCCAGCAGCCCGAGGCAGGGAAGTTGGACTGAAGCTTTCTTT	CASSPRQGSWTEAFF
TRBJ2-2	TRBV28	.	.	TGTGCCAGCAGTTTACCAGGAACTAACACCGGGGAGCTGTTTTTT	CASSLPGTNTGELFF
TRBJ2-1	TRBV4-3	.	TRBD1	TGCGCCAGCAGCCAAGAGCCCTCCGGGACAGGGATCAATGAGCAGTTCTTC	CASSQEPSGTGINEQFF
TRBJ1-5	TRBV7-2	.	.	TGTGCCAGCAGCCCCTCTGGGGTCTTAGTCAATCAGCCCCAGCATTTT	CASSPSGVLVNQPQHF
TRBJ1-1	TRBV18	.	.	TGTGCCAGCTCACCCGGACGGCAGGAGAGCACTGAAGCTTTCTTT	CASSPGRQESTEAFF
TRBJ1-2	TRBV5-1	.	TRBD1	TGCGCCAGCAGCCGACTGGGACAGAACTATGGCTACACCTTC	CASSRLGQNYGYTF
TRBJ1-4	TRBV18	.	.	TGTGCCAGCTCACCAGGGTCAGCAACTAATGAAAAACTGTTTTTT	CASSPGSATNEKLFF
TRBJ1-1	TRBV7-9	.	.	TGTGCCAGCAGCTTACGAGAAAACACTGAAGCTTTCTTT	CASSLRENTEAFF
TRBJ1-2	TRBV5-1	.	TRBD1	TGCGCCAGCAGCCCGACAGGGGGTAATGGCTACACCTTC	CASSPTGGNGYTF
TRBJ2-7	TRBV6-1	.	.	TGTGCCAGCGGAAGTGGAAGGGGCTACGAGCAGTACTTC	CASGSGRGYEQYF
TRBJ1-1	TRBV6-1	.	TRBD1	TGTGCCAGCAGTACCGACAGGGTCTCCGCTGAAGCTTTCTTT	CASSTDRVSAEAFF
TRBJ1-5	TRBV5-6	.	.	TGTGCCAGCAGCTTGTACACAGCTTCTCGAAATCAGCCCCAGCATTTT	CASSLYTASRNQPQHF
TRBJ1-1	TRBV18	.	.	TGTGCCAGCTCACCACCGGTTGGGTCTGAAGCTTTCTTT	CASSPPVGSEAFF
TRBJ2-5	TRBV19	.	TRBD2	TGTGCCAGTAGCGACCTTAGCGGGGGGAAGAAAGAGACCCAGTACTTC	CASSDLSGGKKETQYF
TRBJ2-1	TRBV28	.	.	TGTGCCAGCCAAACAGCAGCAGGTGAGCAGTTCTTC	CASQTAAGEQFF
TRBJ2-2	TRBV5-1	.	TRBD1	TGCGCCAGCAGCTCACAGGGGGAACTTAACACCGGGGAGCTGTTTTTT	CASSSQGELNTGELFF
TRBJ1-5	TRBV27	few	.	TGTGCCAGCAGTTTGGGGCAGTACAATCAGCCCCAGCATTTT	CASSLGQYNQPQHF
TRBJ2-3	TRBV4-3	.	TRBD2	TGCGCCAGCAGCCAAGTACATAGCGGGGCAAGCACAGATACGCAGTATTTT	CASSQVHSGASTDTQYF
TRBJ1-2	TRBV7-2	few	.	TGTGCCAGCAGTCTCCCGGGTCCGAGCTATGGCTACACCTTC	CASSLPGPSYGYTF
TRBJ2-1	TRBV18	.	TRBD2	TGTGCCAGCTCACCATTGTCTAGCGGGGGGGCCGTCTACAATGAGCAGTTCTTC	CASSPLSSGGAVYNEQFF
TRBJ1-5	TRBV2	.	.	TGTGCCAGCAGGCAGGGGAATCAGCCCCAGCATTTT	CASRQGNQPQHF
TRBJ2-3	TRBV27	.	TRBD1	TGTGCCAGCAGAGCCGGGACAGGGGTAACAGATACGCAGTATTTT	CASRAGTGVTDTQYF
TRBJ1-1	TRBV7-3	.	.	TGTGCCAGCAGCCGAAGCACAGGACTGAACACTGAAGCTTTCTTT	CASSRSTGLNTEAFF
TRBJ2-3	TRBV13	.	.	TGTGCCAGCAGTTTAAGAAGAGGGACTCTGGGGACAGATACGCAGTATTTT	CASSLRRGTLGTDTQYF
TRBJ2-7	TRBV6-1	.	TRBD1	TGTGCCAGCAGGGACAGGGCACGATACGAGCAGTACTTC	CASRDRARYEQYF
TRBJ1-5	TRBV2	.	.	TGTGCCAGCAGTGAACCTCCGGCAGGGGTTGCAAATCAGCCCCAGCATTTT	CASSEPPAGVANQPQHF
TRBJ1-3	TRBV12-5	few	.	TGTGCAAGTGCGCGGGACGGAAACACCATATATTTT	CASARDGNTIYF
TRBJ2-3	TRBV5-6	.	.	TGTGCCAGCAGCTTGTATGGGGCAGATACGCAGTATTTT	CASSLYGADTQYF
TRBJ2-1	TRBV6-1	.	.	TGTGCCAGCAGTGAAGCGGCGCGTTCAAACTACAATGAGCAGTTCTTC	CASSEAARSNYNEQFF
TRBJ1-2	TRBV19	.	.	TGTGCCAGTAGTGCAATAGACAGTAACTATGGCTACACCTTC	CASSAIDSNYGYTF
TRBJ2-2	TRBV10-3	.	.	TGTGCCATCAGTGCGGCGGGCCAGGTTCACACCGGGGAGCTGTTTTTT	CAISAAGQVHTGELFF